This entry is about one T cell receptor beta chain. Its cognate antigen is unknown. Libraries were prepared by immunoSEQ multiplex PCR; TCRdb keeps only in-frame clonotypes and omits some of them. The sample holds about 84,000 clones; 70% to 90% are singletons and the top ten take 8.5% to 12%. The CDR3 is made up of 14 amino acids. The germline V and J ends were trimmed by 4 bases and 0 bases, with 9 bases remaining between them. Germline values: CDR1 MNHEY, CDR2 SMNVEV (reference sequence). These data are taken from a study of T cell responses to AZD1222 COVID-19 vaccine. Broader study findings: Donors skewed white British and female; clonal diversity was possibly underestimated.

Material: peripheral blood, obtained 28 days after the second AZD1222 dose. V gene TRBV27 combines with J gene TRBJ1-1; D not certain. This clonotype was sampled from an adult who received the AZD1222 COVID-19 vaccine. CDR3 sequence (DNA): TGTGCCAGCAGTTCCACCTGGTTGAACACTGAAGCTTTCTTT. Amino acid sequence: CASSSTWLNTEAFF.